This T cell receptor beta chain derives from a study of blood T cells in healthy people across ages (dated by TCRdb to the mid-2010s). About the study as a whole: In model experiments, roughly one uniquely barcoded TCR beta cDNA molecule per two T cells was captured by template switching. Age-related changes in TCR beta repertoire diversity were measured in the study by deep sequencing normalized with unique cDNA molecular identifiers. Two additional independent replicas of 1 million unique cDNA reads from the same blood draw were analyzed for two donors (one aged 18 to 29 and one aged 80 or older). The donors were split into four age groups: young (average approximately 16 years), middle-aged (roughly 39), aged (62) and long-lived (about 74).

Unmatched junction bases come to 15, with V trimmed by 7 bases and J by 8 bases. The CDR3 has 15 amino acids, counting the end cysteine and phenylalanine. Here the CDR3 DNA is all that survives: 45 bases in frame from base 1. CDR1 and CDR2 were assigned from the germline V gene as MDHEN and SYDVKM. On this clonotype: Its cognate antigen has yet to be identified. No base quality values were provided; no much bigger clone lies one nucleotide off.

What the research found in general, with its limitations: A strong correlation was found between observed TCR beta diversity and the percentage of naive T cells measured by flow cytometry. Conclusive comparison of naive and antigen-experienced compartments was prevented by the profiling of bulk unsorted PBMCs. Because the CMV infection status of the donors was unknown, age-related changes in expanded clonotypes may potentially have been confounded. Observed TCR beta diversity per million T cells fell roughly linearly with age, and a significant reduction was already apparent by age about 38. Compared with the aged group, the long-lived group had more naive CD4+ T cells, fewer expanded clones and increased TCR diversity, suggesting age selection. Estimates of total diversity from one million sequenced T cells were regarded as lower bounds and underestimates.

Systemically healthy Caucasian individuals from Russia, some 36 in total and aged roughly 6 to 100 years, were included as donors. Around 10 milliliters of peripheral blood were collected from each donor into EDTA-treated Vacutainer tubes. Ficoll-Paque density-gradient centrifugation was used to isolate PBMCs, with at least 6 million per sample. Trizol reagent was used to extract total RNA from PBMCs, with at least 6 micrograms per sample. Naive CD45RAhigh/CD27high T cell percentages were measured by flow cytometry on a PBMC aliquot from every donor. Library generation was performed with 5' RACE. Sequencing used an Illumina HiSeq 2500. A second PCR of about 7 to 12 cycles was run with a J-beta primer mix and a sample-barcoded 5' primer. A unique molecular identifier was introduced onto each TCR beta cDNA molecule by a template-switch 5' adaptor carrying 12 random nucleotides. Each sample yielded at least 3 million CDR3-containing paired-end reads. All of the RNA was converted into first-strand cDNA using the Mint cDNA synthesis kit, with a TRBC-specific oligonucleotide serving as the primer. Following uracil-DNA glycosylase treatment, all cDNA underwent a first 18-cycle PCR with the universal primers M1SS and BC2_uni_R. Concerning the study's data processing: Normalization of each sample was performed by random selection of 1 million high-quality reads, each carrying a distinct molecular identifier. Instead of being binned into consensus sequences, reads that shared molecular identifiers were thrown out. MiTCR, run with a Q25 quality threshold and the strictest error-elimination algorithm, handled CDR3 identification, clonotype clustering and error correction. A nonparametric unseen species model with Euler transformation was used to estimate lower-bound total TCR beta diversity. The raw public reads went through TCRdb reprocessing: fastp at Q25, MiXCR clone calling, in-frame beta chains kept. All rows with the same CDR3 protein become a single entry with the most common DNA and genes. These V and J calls derive from TCRdb rather than the authors' analysis. The sample includes some 930,000 distinct CDR3 sequences, with 25% to 35% observed a single time. The ten largest clones add up to roughly 10% of the sample.

A further study also used this sample, focusing on T cells of mothers and their children. As described in the second report: The donors were nine systemically healthy Caucasian individuals, made up of three mothers and their six children. cDNA synthesis consumed the entire amount of extracted RNA, loaded at about 1.6 ug RNA in each 15 ul reaction. In the second PCR, sample barcodes and 2-4 random nucleotides were introduced via the M1S primer. Over 9.5 million TCR beta CDR3 reads were obtained for each mother, and 2.5 million to 3.5 million reads were obtained for each child. Thymic selection shapes the output of TCR recombination in a similar way in related and unrelated pairs, and inherited differences have a minor effect. Related mother-child pairs always showed normalized repertoire overlap that was slightly higher than in unrelated mother-child pairs, though the difference was never significant. Persistent microchimeric T cell clones were not detected, at a sensitivity of 95 to 100 clones per million clonotypes. To look for features that set related mother-child pairs apart from unrelated individuals, the researchers ran deep NGS to compare the TCR beta repertoires of mothers and children. Mothers averaged roughly 40 +/- 4 years of age and children averaged roughly 10 +/- 4 years. After adapter ligation with NEBNext reagents, the libraries were sequenced on Illumina HiSeq 2000 with 100+100 nt paired-end reads. To prevent cross-contamination, the mother and child libraries were prepared one month apart and sequenced in separate runs. Between roughly 500,000 and 2,300,000 distinct TCR beta clonotypes were identified per donor. Naive TCR beta clonotypes were estimated from low-frequency clonotypes matched to each donor's FACS-determined naive share, without sorting.

The sequence links TRBV28 to TRBJ1-2, and TRBD1 aligns with 8 junction nucleotides. This TCR was sampled from a woman aged 40 to 49 in good health. The sample consisted of blood. The DNA reads TGTGCCAGCACACCAGACTTAGGACAGGGAAGGGGCTACACCTTC. Its protein is CASTPDLGQGRGYTF.